This T cell receptor beta chain was identified in a study of cytomegalovirus exposure and HLA in healthy donors (dated by TCRdb to about 2017). About the study as a whole: In an earlier analysis of 550 to 750 of the donors, around 290 Gb of sequence data and roughly 100 million unique TCR beta sequences from 180 million or so T cells were reported. HLA typing covered class I and class II loci at four-digit resolution. Every repertoire in the discovery cohort had been generated on one and the same sequencing platform. The genetic ancestry cluster associated with self-reported Caucasian donors included around four fifths of the roughly 380 genotyped donors. Rather than using new phenotypic data, the later analysis identified candidate immune exposures from TCR beta sequences and from how often those sequences occurred across donors. The study aimed to test whether cataloging public T cell receptors could reveal signatures of past pathogen exposure. The number of donors typed differed by locus, with about 629-630 for A, B, C, DRB1 and DQB1, 522 for DQA1, 606 for DPA1, and over 400 for DPB1. A later genetic analysis used genome-wide SNP genotypes for about three fifths of the roughly 700 donors, treating that subset as a discovery cohort. A separate validation cohort of over a hundred different subjects was used in addition to the approximately 700-subject first cohort. Roughly 300 gigabases of sequencing data and 80 million or so unique TCR sequences were included in an early release covering 500 to 750 HLA-typed donors. To predict cytomegalovirus infection status, the study brought together high-throughput TCR immunosequencing, statistical association of individual TCRs with disease status, and machine learning. A later analysis re-examined previously published TCR beta repertoires from several hundred donors and added high-resolution HLA genotyping to investigate patterns of TCR occurrence. Among some 410 genotyped donors of the cohort, an average of about 240,000 unique TCR beta nucleotide sequences was sequenced per donor, of which about 18% were non-productive. Because of strong linkage in the cohort, roughly five DR-DQ haplotypes were treated as single units for association and clustering. The T cell repertoires of about 700 subjects were profiled by immunosequencing and related to cytomegalovirus serostatus. Donor age, sex, ethnicity and CMV serostatus were collected together with the repertoire data. An earlier analysis of 500 to 650 of the donors applied high-throughput TCR beta sequencing to assess whether each TCR beta V gene segment acted as functional or pseudogenic.

The cohort consisted of approximately 670 healthy bone marrow donors. At the time of sampling, all cohort members were nominally healthy, though unrecorded immune exposures were likely present. The donor was CMV seronegative and belonged to the group of 352 seronegative cohort members. Every donor gave a peripheral blood sample, and the peripheral blood mononuclear cells from that sample were used for TCR beta sequencing. The Qiagen DNeasy Blood Extraction Kit was used to extract genomic DNA from the blood cell samples. With respect to this clone: Its antigen is not yet known. No base quality values were provided; no much bigger clone lies one nucleotide off.

Library construction relied on the immunoSEQ multiplex PCR assay. The multiplex PCR relied on a mix of 60 forward primers for TCR Vbeta segments and 13 reverse primers for TCR Jbeta segments. Amplification of the CDR3 region of rearranged TCR beta genes was performed with a multiplex PCR assay on genomic DNA. The amplified TCR beta libraries were sequenced on the Illumina HiSeq System as 87-base-pair reads. As for the authors' bioinformatics: A later analysis tallied 75 million to 85 million unique TCR beta chains across the 610 or so repertoires, and around 9.9 million of those chains were shared by two or more donors. To remove PCR and sequencing errors, raw reads were error-corrected and collapsed into unique sequences using a nearest-neighbor algorithm that merged closely related sequences. CDR3 sequences were aligned to IMGT reference sequences to assign V, D and J gene segments. For a sequence to be retained, at least a six-nucleotide match to both a V gene segment and a J gene segment was required. Rearrangements were classified as productive when the CDR3 lacked stop codons and remained in frame with V and J, and all other rearrangements were classified as non-productive. Following IMGT convention, CDR3 was defined as the stretch from the second conserved V-encoded cysteine to the conserved J-encoded phenylalanine. The earlier analysis of a few hundred of the donors excluded sequences that lacked an unambiguous match to a single V gene segment. In an earlier analysis of several hundred of the donors, V segments were called functional above 56.7% productive rearrangements and were called segregating when the between-donor standard deviation exceeded 5%. A statistical classification framework was developed to diagnose cytomegalovirus status using the catalog of TCR beta chain sequences. A later analysis assigned V and J genes by comparing TCR nucleotide sequences with IMGT/GENE-DB human TR gene sequences. The TCRdist pipeline was used in a later analysis to assign CDR3 sequences and most-parsimonious VDJ recombination scenarios. A later analysis defined each TCR beta chain by its CDR3 amino acid sequence plus V-gene family, and excluded reads lacking a unique V-gene family. A later analysis removed 550 to 700 highly shared, low-generation-probability nucleotide sequences to deal with suspected cross-contamination and a sequencing artifact. For each public chain, a later analysis derived a clonal expansion index from normalized ranks of inferred template counts within each repertoire. A later analysis computed generation probabilities with a VDJ recombination model fitted to out-of-frame rearrangements, and checked the results against IGoR. In a later analysis, TCR-TCR, TCR-HLA and TCR-CMV co-occurrence was scored with hypergeometric tests, and a repertoire-size bias correction was applied to TCR pairs. False discovery rates were estimated in a later analysis by permuting HLA or CMV assignments 20 times. In a later analysis, co-occurring TCRs were grouped using DBSCAN, and TCRdist sequence similarity was added for clustering within HLA-allele-positive subsets. For co-occurrence clustering, repertoires with fewer than 30,000 or more than 120,000 public chains were excluded, along with 5 or 6 repertoires with anomalous nucleotide sharing. Held by TCRdb, this immuneACCESS table contains in-frame sequences only and omits some clones. Under half of the omission traces to an unresolved V gene where checked; the cause of the rest is unknown. V, J and clone size are taken as reported in that table, and D and trimming were inferred from the DNA itself. The table for this sample lists 150,000 to 200,000 clones; 77% of them were counted only once. The top ten hold 3.1% of the sample.

V is clipped by 0 bases and J by 6 bases, and the sequence between their germline boundaries is 19 bases long. From the germline V gene, CDR1 is SGDLS and CDR2 is YYNGEE. Reading from cysteine to phenylalanine, the CDR3 counts 16 amino acids. Only the CDR3 region is kept as DNA, spanning 48 bases read in frame from base 1. Here is what the overall study found, with its caveats: In vitro tests confirmed that a few of the cytomegalovirus-associated TCR beta chains recognize cytomegalovirus antigens. In a later analysis, around 17,000 TCR beta sequences were associated with specific HLA alleles at a false discovery rate of 0.05. Linkage disequilibrium might explain the correlated functional status among segregating V segments, but an unknown experimental factor could not be excluded. A later genetic analysis reported fewer N-insertions in productive TCRs among donors in an Asian-associated ancestry cluster than the approximately 700-donor mean. A further reported finding was that TCR beta sequences accurately predicted the HLA-A and HLA-B alleles for most subjects in the first cohort. In an earlier analysis of roughly 500 of the donors, most TCR beta V segments appeared in productive rearrangements about 87% or about 30% of the time, broadly matching IMGT annotations. In this cohort, only TCR beta chains were sequenced, and detectable features were limited by the absence of alpha or paired-chain data. In a later analysis, several top co-occurrence clusters were reported to appear linked to parvovirus B19, influenza, CMV and Epstein-Barr virus. In a later analysis, HLA-associated TCR beta chains showed more clonal expansion and lower generation probabilities than non-associated chains that were equally common. In a later analysis, the rate of TCR association differed among HLA loci, with DRB1 alleles having the most associated TCRs and HLA-C alleles having the fewest. The presence/absence analyses assumed that sequencing depth was roughly uniform across donors, and that assumption may not be true. For the cohort, immune exposure information was limited to CMV serostatus. In a later analysis, most CMV-associated TCR beta chains were found to appear HLA-restricted, with HLA associations seemingly driven largely by CMV exposure. Because counts were too low, about 17 rarely observed V segments, including chromosome 9 orphons, were excluded from the earlier analysis of 587 of the donors. Cytomegalovirus status was reported to be diagnosed by the classifier with high specificity and sensitivity in both the original and validation cohorts. The study listed 150 to 200 TCR beta chains as associated with cytomegalovirus. Some IMGT-functional V segments, including TRBV6-2 and TRBV6-3, could not be told apart with the 87-base-pair reads, so those segments were excluded. According to the authors, the approach could potentially be generalized to other disease states and immunological phenotypes. Most TCR sequences were observed very rarely across donors, whereas some public TCRs were present in many individuals. A cluster of highly shared sequence variants was judged likely to represent a technical artifact of the sequencing pipeline. Assigning TCR associations to individual alleles was difficult when HLA alleles, especially DR and DQ, strongly co-occurred. Because HLA typing was missing for some donors at each locus, association tests included only the typed subset. An association between a missense DCLRE1C variant and V-gene and J-gene trimming of TCR beta chains was found in a later genetic analysis and replicated in an independent cohort.

The clonotype was recovered from a female donor in good health and CMV-seronegative. Sequenced: PBMCs. This chain is built from TRBV9 and TRBJ2-7; the D gene is perhaps TRBD2, from 6 matching bases. The CDR3 sequence is CASSVAPGGVESEQYF. The bases read TGTGCCAGCAGCGTAGCCCCCGGAGGGGTGGAGAGCGAGCAGTACTTC.